One and the same sample provided the 16 T cell receptor beta chains below, sequenced in a study of OX40 agonist ivuxolimab in advanced cancers. Library preparation employed the immunoSEQ multiplex PCR assay. Held by TCRdb, this immuneACCESS table contains in-frame sequences only and omits some clones. Under half of the omission traces to an unresolved V gene where checked; the cause of the rest is unknown. A total of tens of thousands of clones appear in this sample, around 92% of them only once. Clones ranked in the top ten supply more than 0.5% of the sample. The sequencing here drew on CD4+ or CD8+ T cells sorted from blood, taken in a trial of the OX40 agonist ivuxolimab. These receptors all stem from an adult with an advanced solid tumor such as melanoma, head and neck, liver or kidney cancer.

The chain couples TRBV5-6 to TRBJ1-3; 7 bases are shared with TRBD1. The V gene's germline CDR1 is SGHDT and CDR2 YYEEEE. With V trimmed by 5 bases and J by 4 bases, 6 bases remained unmatched. The CDR3 sequence is 14 residues long. The CDR3 is CASRTGTAGNTIYF. In nucleotides, the CDR3 is TGTGCCAGCAGGACCGGGACAGCCGGAAACACCATATATTTT. Full variable domain (rest looked up from reference TRBV5-6 and TRBJ1-3): DAGVTQSPTHLIKTRGQQVTLRCSPKSGHDTVSWYQQALGQGPQFIFQYYEEEERQRGNFPDRFSGHQFPNYSSELNVNALLLGDSALYLCASRTGTAGNTIYFGEGSWLTVV.

The gene calls are TRBV6-1 and TRBJ2-7; TRBD2 matches at 7 bases. The V gene's germline CDR1 is MNHNS and CDR2 SASEGT. This CDR3 has 14 amino acids. V lost 5 bases to trimming and J lost 7 bases; unmatched junction nucleotides: 11. CDR3 DNA sequence: TGTGCCAGCAGTTCAGCCGGCGGGAGCGGAGAGCAGTACTTC. It encodes CASSSAGGSGEQYF.

This clone was observed once. The CDR3 here is CASSLAGAGVNSPLHF. The CDR3 nucleotides are TGTGCCAGCAGCTTAGCTGGGGCAGGGGTTAATTCACCCCTCCACTTT. This chain connects TRBV7-8 to TRBJ1-6; tentative D call: TRBD1 (6 bases). V lost 0 bases, J lost 6 bases, and 12 bases lay in between. This CDR3 is 16 amino acids long. CDR1 SGHVS and CDR2 FQNEAQ come from the germline V gene.

This chain links TRBV5-1 with TRBJ2-3; TRBD1 aligns across 8 bases. This CDR3 has 14 residues. Per the germline V gene, CDR1 is SGHRS and CDR2 is YFSETQ. The J segment lost 4 bases and the V segment lost 7 bases, leaving 8 bases of the junction unmatched. CDR3 bases: TGCGCCAGCCATCTGGACAGGGCGCCAGATACGCAGTATTTT. This codes for CASHLDRAPDTQYF.

CDR3 amino acids: CASSTGTGGWGNTIYF. CDR3 nucleotides: TGTGCCAGCAGCACAGGGACAGGGGGTTGGGGAAACACCATATATTTT. The chain carries TRBV11-2 and TRBJ1-3; 11 nucleotides line up with TRBD1. The CDR3 has 16 residues. V shed 5 bases, J shed 4 bases, and the junction held 7 bases outside the gene matches. CDR1 and CDR2 from the germline V gene are SGHAT and FQNNGV.

The chain uses TRBV19 and TRBJ2-5, with D unclear. From germline, CDR1 is LNHDA and CDR2 SQIVND (reference sequence). Trimming removed 3 bases at V and 3 bases at J, with 11 bases between. This CDR3 spans 14 amino acids. The CDR3 protein is CASSMTWNKETQYF. The CDR3 DNA follows: TGTGCCAGTAGTATGACTTGGAACAAAGAGACCCAGTACTTC. The entire variable domain, with the rest obtained from reference TRBV19 and TRBJ2-5, is as follows: DGGITQSPKYLFRKEGQNVTLSCEQNLNHDAMYWYRQDPGQGLRLIYYSQIVNDFQKGDIAEGYSVSREKKESFPLTVTSAQKNPTAFYLCASSMTWNKETQYFGPGTRLLVL.

The J gene is TRBJ2-5, the V gene TRBV7-9, with 8 bases matching TRBD2. The V and J ends lost 9 bases and 5 bases, in that order; junction bases with no gene match: 11. Germline CDR1 is SEHNR and CDR2 is FQNEAQ (reference sequence). This CDR3 contains 14 residues. The CDR3 region is CASSSGAGVETQYF. In DNA, the CDR3 is TGTGCCAGTAGTTCGGGAGCGGGAGTTGAGACCCAGTACTTC.

The rearrangement uses TRBV25-1 and TRBJ1-2; no clear D. Germline lookup yields CDR1 MGHDK and CDR2 SYGVNS. V was cut by 1 base and J by 2 bases, with 17 bases left in between. This CDR3 has 17 amino acids. In DNA, the CDR3 is TGTGCCAGCAGTGAATTTCGGGCCTCGTCGGCAAACTATGGCTACACCTTC. Its translation: CASSEFRASSANYGYTF.

The CDR3 here is CASSAGLAGKVDTQYF. The CDR3 DNA sequence: TGCGCCAGCAGTGCGGGACTAGCGGGGAAAGTAGATACGCAGTATTTT. V and J are TRBV10-1 and TRBJ2-3, with 13 bases identical to TRBD2. The germline V gene has CDR1 WNHNN and CDR2 SYGVQD (reference sequence). V dropped 4 bases and J dropped 5; count of bases not matched to a gene: 6. The CDR3 is 16 residues long.

This chain links TRBV6-5 with TRBJ2-2; D is perhaps TRBD1 (5 bases). CDR1 and CDR2 (germline): MNHEY, SVGAGI. V lost 5 bases and J lost 6, with 10 bases in between. This CDR3 is built from 13 residues. The chain's CDR3 is CASSDQGPGELFF. In DNA form, the CDR3 reads TGTGCCAGCAGTGATCAGGGCCCCGGGGAGCTGTTTTTT.

The V gene is TRBV4-2, the J gene TRBJ2-1; 12 bases fit TRBD2. Germline CDR1 is LGHNA and CDR2 is YNFKEQ. CDR3 length equals 19 residues. V was clipped by 1 base and J by 0 bases; unmatched bases: 7. CDR3 region: CASSQVRLAGGSSYNEQFF. The CDR3, as DNA: TGTGCCAGCAGCCAAGTGCGGCTAGCGGGAGGGAGCTCCTACAATGAGCAGTTCTTC.

This clone was seen once. V usage is TRBV30 and J usage is TRBJ1-1, with TRBD1 identical over 8 bases. This CDR3 has 13 residues. Germline V gene data show CDR1 as GTSNPN and CDR2 as SVGIG (reference sequence). The J segment lost 5 bases and the V segment lost 6 bases, leaving 8 bases of the junction unmatched. CDR3 coding DNA: TGTGCCTGCACGGGACAGGCGGTGACTGAAGCTTTCTTT. This gives the protein CACTGQAVTEAFF.

The genes are TRBV6-6 and TRBJ2-6; D gene uncertain. CDR3 length: 15 residues. Germline values: CDR1 MNHNY, CDR2 SVGAGI (reference sequence). The V end was cut by 5 bases, the J end by 0 bases, with 8 bases between. The CDR3 region is CASSRRVSGANVLTF. DNA for the CDR3: TGTGCCAGCAGTCGAAGGGTCTCTGGGGCCAACGTCCTGACTTTC.

The chain uses TRBV19 and TRBJ2-3, with D possibly TRBD2 on 6 matching bases. Trimming took 6 bases from V and 4 from J, leaving 14 bases between them. This CDR3 has 14 amino acids. From germline, CDR1 is LNHDA and CDR2 SQIVND (reference sequence). CDR3: CASRGGGEADTQYF. The CDR3 nucleotides read TGTGCCAGTAGAGGCGGAGGGGAAGCAGATACGCAGTATTTT. Using reference TRBV19 and TRBJ2-3 for the parts outside the CDR3, the full variable domain is DGGITQSPKYLFRKEGQNVTLSCEQNLNHDAMYWYRQDPGQGLRLIYYSQIVNDFQKGDIAEGYSVSREKKESFPLTVTSAQKNPTAFYLCASRGGGEADTQYFGPGTRLTVL.

The chain is built from TRBV5-4 and TRBJ1-3; D gene unclear. The ends were cut back, 0 bases at V and 2 bases at J, with 12 bases in the middle. The CDR3 runs to 16 residues. Germline V gene lookup returns CDR1 SGHNT and CDR2 YYREEE (reference sequence). CDR3 protein: CASSLGDGGAGNTIYF. The CDR3 nucleotides read TGTGCCAGCAGCTTGGGAGACGGCGGTGCTGGAAACACCATATATTTT.

The genes are TRBV9 and TRBJ1-1; D ambiguous. Trimming cost V 2 bases and J 6 bases, with 11 bases left between them. Germline loops: CDR1 SGDLS, CDR2 YYNGEE. CDR3 size: 13 residues. The CDR3 sequence: CASSVGSSAEAFF. In nucleotides, the CDR3 is TGTGCCAGCAGCGTGGGGAGCAGCGCTGAAGCTTTCTTT.